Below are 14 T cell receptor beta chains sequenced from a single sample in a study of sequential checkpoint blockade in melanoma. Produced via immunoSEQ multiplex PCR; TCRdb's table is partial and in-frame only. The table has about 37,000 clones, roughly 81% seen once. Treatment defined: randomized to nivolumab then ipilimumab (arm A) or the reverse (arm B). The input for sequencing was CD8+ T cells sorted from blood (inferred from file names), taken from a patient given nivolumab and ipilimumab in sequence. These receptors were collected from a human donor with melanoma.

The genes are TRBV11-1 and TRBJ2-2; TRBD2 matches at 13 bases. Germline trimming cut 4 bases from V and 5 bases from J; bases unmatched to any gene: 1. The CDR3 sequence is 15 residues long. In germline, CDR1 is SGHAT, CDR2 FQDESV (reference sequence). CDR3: CASSSLAGGTGELFF. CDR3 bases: TGTGCCAGCAGCTCACTAGCGGGAGGGACCGGGGAGCTGTTTTTT.

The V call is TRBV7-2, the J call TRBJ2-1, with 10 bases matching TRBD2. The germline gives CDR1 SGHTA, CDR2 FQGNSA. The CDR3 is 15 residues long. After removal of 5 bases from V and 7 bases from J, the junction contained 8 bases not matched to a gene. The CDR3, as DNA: TGTGCCAGCAGCCTCACTAGCGGGGCTCTAAATGAGCAGTTCTTC. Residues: CASSLTSGALNEQFF.

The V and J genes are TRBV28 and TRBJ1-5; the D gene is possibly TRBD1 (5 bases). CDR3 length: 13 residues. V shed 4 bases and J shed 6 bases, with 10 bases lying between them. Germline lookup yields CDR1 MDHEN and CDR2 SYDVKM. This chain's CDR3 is CASSSGYSQPQHF. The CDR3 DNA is TGTGCCAGCAGTTCAGGGTACAGTCAGCCCCAGCATTTT.

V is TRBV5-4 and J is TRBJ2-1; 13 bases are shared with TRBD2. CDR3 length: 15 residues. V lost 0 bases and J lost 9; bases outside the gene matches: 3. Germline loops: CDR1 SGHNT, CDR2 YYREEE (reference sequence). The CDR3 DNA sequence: TGTGCCAGCAGCTTGGGACTAGCGGGAGGTTCTGAGCAGTTCTTC. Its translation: CASSLGLAGGSEQFF.

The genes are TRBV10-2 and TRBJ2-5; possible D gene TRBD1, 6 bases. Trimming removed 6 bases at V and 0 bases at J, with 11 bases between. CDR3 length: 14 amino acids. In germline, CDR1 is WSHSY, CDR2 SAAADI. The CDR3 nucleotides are TGCGCCAGCAGCGAGACAGGTCACCAAGAGACCCAGTACTTC. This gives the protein CASSETGHQETQYF.

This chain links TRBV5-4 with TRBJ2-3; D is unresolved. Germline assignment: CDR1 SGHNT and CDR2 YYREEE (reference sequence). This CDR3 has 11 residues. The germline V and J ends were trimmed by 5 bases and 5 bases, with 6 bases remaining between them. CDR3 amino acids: CASRGEDTQYF. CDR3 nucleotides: TGTGCCAGCAGAGGAGAAGATACGCAGTATTTT.

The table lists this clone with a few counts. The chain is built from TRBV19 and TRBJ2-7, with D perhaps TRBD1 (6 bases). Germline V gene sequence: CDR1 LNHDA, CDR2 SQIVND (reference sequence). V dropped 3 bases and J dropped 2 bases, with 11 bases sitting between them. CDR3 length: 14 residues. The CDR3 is CASSIGPGAYEQYF. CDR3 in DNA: TGTGCCAGTAGTATTGGGCCAGGGGCCTACGAGCAGTACTTC.

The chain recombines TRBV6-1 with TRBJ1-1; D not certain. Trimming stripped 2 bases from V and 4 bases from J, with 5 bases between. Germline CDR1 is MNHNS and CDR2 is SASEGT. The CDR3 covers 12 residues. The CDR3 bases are TGTGCCAGCAGTGAACCGGTCACTGAAGCTTTCTTT. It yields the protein CASSEPVTEAFF.

Here the CDR3 reads CASTLIGREGEKLFF. The CDR3 bases are TGTGCCAGCACTCTTATAGGCAGGGAGGGCGAAAAACTGTTTTTT. This chain joins TRBV28 and TRBJ1-4, with D tentatively TRBD1 (5 bases). Germline V CDR1 and CDR2: MDHEN, SYDVKM. The V end lost 7 bases, the J end lost 8 bases, and 20 bases lay between the germline ends. This CDR3 is 15 amino acids long.

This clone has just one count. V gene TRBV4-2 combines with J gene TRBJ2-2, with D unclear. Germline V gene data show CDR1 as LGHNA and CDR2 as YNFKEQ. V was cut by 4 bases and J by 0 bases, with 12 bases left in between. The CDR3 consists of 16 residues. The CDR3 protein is CASSPEQATNTGELFF. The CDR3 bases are TGTGCCAGCAGCCCGGAGCAAGCTACGAACACCGGGGAGCTGTTTTTT.

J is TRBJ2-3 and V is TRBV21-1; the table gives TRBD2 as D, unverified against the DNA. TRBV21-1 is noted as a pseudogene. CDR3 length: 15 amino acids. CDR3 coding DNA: TGTGCCACCATAAGGGTGGGAGAAAACACAGATACGCAGTATTTT. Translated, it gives CATIRVGENTDTQYF.

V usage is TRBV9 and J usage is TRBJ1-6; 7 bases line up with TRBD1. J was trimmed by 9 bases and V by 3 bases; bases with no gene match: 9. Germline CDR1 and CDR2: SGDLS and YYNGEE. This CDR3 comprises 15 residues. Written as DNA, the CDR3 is TGTGCCAGCAGCGCCGCCCAGGGGGTGACTTCACCCCTCCACTTT. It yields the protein CASSAAQGVTSPLHF. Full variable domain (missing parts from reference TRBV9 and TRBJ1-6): DSGVTQTPKHLITATGQRVTLRCSPRSGDLSVYWYQQSLDQGLQFLIQYYNGEERAKGNILERFSAQQFPDLHSELNLSSLELGDSALYFCASSAAQGVTSPLHFGNGTRLTVT.

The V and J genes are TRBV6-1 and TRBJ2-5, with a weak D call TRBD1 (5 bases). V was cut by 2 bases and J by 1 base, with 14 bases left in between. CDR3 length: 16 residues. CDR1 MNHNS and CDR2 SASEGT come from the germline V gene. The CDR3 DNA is TGTGCCAGCAGTGAACCGCCCTCAGGGTTCCAAGAGACCCAGTACTTC. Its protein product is CASSEPPSGFQETQYF.

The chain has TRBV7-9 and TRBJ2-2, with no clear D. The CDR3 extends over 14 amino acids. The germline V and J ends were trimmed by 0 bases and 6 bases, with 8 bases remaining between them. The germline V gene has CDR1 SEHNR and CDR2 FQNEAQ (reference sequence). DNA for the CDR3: TGTGCCAGCAGCTTAGCCCGACACGCCGGGGAGCTGTTTTTT. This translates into CASSLARHAGELFF.